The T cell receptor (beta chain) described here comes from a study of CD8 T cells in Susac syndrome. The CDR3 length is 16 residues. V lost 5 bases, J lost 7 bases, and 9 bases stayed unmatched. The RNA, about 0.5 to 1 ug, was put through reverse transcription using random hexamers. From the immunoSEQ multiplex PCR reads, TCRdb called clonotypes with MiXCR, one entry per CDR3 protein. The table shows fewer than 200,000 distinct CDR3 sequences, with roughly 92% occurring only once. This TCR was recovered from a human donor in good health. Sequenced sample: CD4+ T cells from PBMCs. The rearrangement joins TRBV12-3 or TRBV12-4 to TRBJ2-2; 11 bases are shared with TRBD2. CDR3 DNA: TGTGCCAGCAGTCCCATTAGCGGGGGGGCCCTCGGGGAGCTGTTTTTT. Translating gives CASSPISGGALGELFF.